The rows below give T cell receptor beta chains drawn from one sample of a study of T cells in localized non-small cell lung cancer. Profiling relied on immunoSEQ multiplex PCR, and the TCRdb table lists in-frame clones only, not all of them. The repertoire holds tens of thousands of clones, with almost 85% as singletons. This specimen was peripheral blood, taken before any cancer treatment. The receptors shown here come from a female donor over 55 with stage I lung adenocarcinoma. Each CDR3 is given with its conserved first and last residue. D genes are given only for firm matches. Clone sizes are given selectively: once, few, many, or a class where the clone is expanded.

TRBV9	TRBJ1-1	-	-	CASSVRANTEAFF	TGTGCCAGCAGCGTACGTGCGAACACTGAAGCTTTCTTT
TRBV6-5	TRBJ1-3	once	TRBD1	CASRKLQGGNTIYF	TGTGCCAGCAGAAAACTACAGGGGGGAAACACCATATATTTT
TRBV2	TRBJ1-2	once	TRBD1	CASRPTGGRYGYTF	TGTGCCAGCAGGCCGACAGGGGGGAGGTATGGCTACACCTTC
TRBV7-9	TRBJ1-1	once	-	CASSAGRGLNTEAFF	TGTGCCAGCAGCGCGGGGAGGGGGTTGAACACTGAAGCTTTCTTT
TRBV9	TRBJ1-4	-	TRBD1	CASSLTGVSEKLFF	TGTGCCAGCAGCCTTACAGGGGTTTCTGAAAAACTGTTTTTT
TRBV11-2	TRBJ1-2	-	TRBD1	CASSLRSLDRGVGGYTF	TGTGCCAGCAGCTTACGGTCCCTCGACAGGGGGGTGGGTGGCTACACCTTC
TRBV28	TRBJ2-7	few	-	CASSFSGPTEQYF	TGTGCCAGCAGTTTCTCGGGACCTACGGAGCAGTACTTC
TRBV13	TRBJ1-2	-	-	CASSGQGYGYTF	TGTGCCAGCAGCGGCCAGGGCTATGGCTACACCTTC
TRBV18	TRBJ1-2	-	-	CASSRGFPLSYGYTF	TGTGCCAGCTCACGGGGGTTCCCCCTTTCCTATGGCTACACCTTC
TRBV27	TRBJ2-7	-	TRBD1	CASRRQGTYEQYF	TGTGCCAGCAGGAGACAGGGTACCTACGAGCAGTACTTC
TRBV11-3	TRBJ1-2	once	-	CASSRAGSASYGYTF	TGTGCCAGCAGCCGGGCCGGGAGTGCCTCCTATGGCTACACCTTC
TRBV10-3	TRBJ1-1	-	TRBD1	CAISERGGRSEAFF	TGTGCCATCAGTGAACGAGGGGGCAGGTCTGAAGCTTTCTTT
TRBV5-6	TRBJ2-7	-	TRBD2	CASRKSGDSLEQYF	TGTGCCAGCAGGAAAAGCGGGGACTCTCTCGAGCAGTACTTC
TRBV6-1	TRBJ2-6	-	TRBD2	CASSEYRIGRATGANVLTF	TGTGCCAGCAGTGAATATCGTATAGGGAGGGCCACTGGGGCCAACGTCCTGACTTTC
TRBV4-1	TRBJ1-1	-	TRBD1	CASSQPTGGGTEAFF	TGCGCCAGCAGCCAGCCGACAGGGGGCGGCACTGAAGCTTTCTTT
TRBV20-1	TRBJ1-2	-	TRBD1	CSSGGNYGYTF	TGCAGTTCAGGGGGCAACTATGGCTACACCTTC
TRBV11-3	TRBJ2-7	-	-	CASSFRGGVSYEQYF	TGTGCCAGCAGCTTCAGGGGGGGAGTCTCCTACGAGCAGTACTTC
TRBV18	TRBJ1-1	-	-	CASSPIGADTEAFF	TGTGCCAGCTCACCAATCGGGGCGGACACTGAAGCTTTCTTT
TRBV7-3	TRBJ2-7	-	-	CASSLIVTAEQYF	TGTGCCAGCAGCTTAATAGTTACGGCCGAGCAGTACTTC
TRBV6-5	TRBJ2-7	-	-	CASSYSSEYGQYF	TGTGCCAGCAGTTACTCATCGGAATATGGGCAGTACTTC
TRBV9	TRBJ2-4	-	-	CASSVGGATKNIQYF	TGTGCCAGCAGCGTTGGGGGGGCGACCAAAAACATTCAGTACTTC
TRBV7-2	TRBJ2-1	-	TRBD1	CASSRGDSLEQFF	TGTGCCAGCAGCCGTGGGGACAGCTTGGAGCAGTTCTTC
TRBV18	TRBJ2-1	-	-	CASSPVTSSYNEQFF	TGTGCCAGCTCACCAGTGACGAGCTCCTACAATGAGCAGTTCTTC
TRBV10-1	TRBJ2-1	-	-	CASSGSPEGNEQFF	TGCGCCAGCAGTGGGTCCCCGGAAGGGAATGAGCAGTTCTTC
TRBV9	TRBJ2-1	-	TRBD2	CASSAGLAGPSSYNEQFF	TGTGCCAGCAGCGCCGGACTAGCGGGACCAAGCTCCTACAATGAGCAGTTCTTC
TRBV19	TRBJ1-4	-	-	CASSIGPKDTNEKLFF	TGTGCCAGTAGTATAGGCCCCAAAGACACTAATGAAAAACTGTTTTTT
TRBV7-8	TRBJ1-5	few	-	CASSSYRFSAGQPQHF	TGTGCCAGCAGCTCATACAGGTTTAGCGCTGGGCAGCCCCAGCATTTT
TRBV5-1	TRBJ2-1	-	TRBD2	CASSLGPLAGGIANEQFF	TGCGCCAGCAGCTTGGGTCCCCTAGCGGGAGGGATAGCCAATGAGCAGTTCTTC
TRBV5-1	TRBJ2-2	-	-	CASSLGQHTGELFF	TGCGCCAGCAGCTTGGGACAGCACACCGGGGAGCTGTTTTTT
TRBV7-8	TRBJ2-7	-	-	CASSLDQRREQYF	TGTGCCAGCAGCTTAGATCAAAGGAGAGAGCAGTACTTC
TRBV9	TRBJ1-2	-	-	CASSASGRPVHGYTF	TGTGCCAGCAGCGCGTCGGGCAGGCCCGTACATGGCTACACCTTC
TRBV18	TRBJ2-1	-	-	CASSPPVANNEQFF	TGTGCCAGCTCACCCCCGGTAGCCAACAATGAGCAGTTCTTC
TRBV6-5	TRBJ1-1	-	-	CASSYFMGTEAFF	TGTGCCAGCAGTTACTTCATGGGAACTGAAGCTTTCTTT
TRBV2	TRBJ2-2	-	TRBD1	CASRGTGVKGELFF	TGTGCCAGCAGGGGGACAGGGGTAAAGGGGGAGCTGTTTTTT
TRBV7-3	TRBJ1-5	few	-	CASSSDGDQPQHF	TGTGCCAGCAGCTCCGACGGTGATCAGCCCCAGCATTTT
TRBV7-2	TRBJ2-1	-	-	CASSSIADPYNEQFF	TGTGCCAGCAGCTCTATAGCGGACCCCTACAATGAGCAGTTCTTC
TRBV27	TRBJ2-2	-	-	CASSLGGGELFF	TGTGCCAGCAGCTTGGGGGGCGGGGAGCTGTTTTTT